These 3 T cell receptor beta chains originate from one sample sequenced in a study of blood T cell repertoires in COVID-19. Only in-frame clones appear in the TCRdb table, and some are missing; sequencing was by immunoSEQ multiplex PCR. The sample gives more than 80,000 clones, about 90% of which show up once; 6.5% to 8.5% is in the top ten. Sequences were obtained from peripheral blood. The receptors originated from a man between 18 and 29 years old with COVID-19, enrolled during active disease.

This chain uses TRBV11-2 with TRBJ1-1; TRBD1 matches 7 bases. J was trimmed by 2 bases and V by 4 bases; bases with no gene match: 4. There are 14 residues in the CDR3. Germline V gives CDR1 SGHAT, CDR2 FQNNGV. The CDR3 DNA follows: TGTGCCAGCAGCTCAACAGGGGTAAACACTGAAGCTTTCTTT. Amino acid sequence: CASSSTGVNTEAFF.

The chain couples TRBV5-8 to TRBJ1-5; D unresolved. Germline V gene sequence: CDR1 SGHTS, CDR2 YDEGEE. The length of the CDR3 is 12 residues. Trimming removed 4 bases from V and 2 bases from J, with 4 bases in between. For the CDR3, the DNA is TGTGCCAGCAGCCCTCGCAATCAGCCCCAGCATTTT. It translates to CASSPRNQPQHF.

J is TRBJ2-7 and V is TRBV7-2, with TRBD1 matching over 9 bases. CDR3 size: 17 residues. V trimming: 0 bases; J trimming: 1 base; junction bases outside the gene matches: 7. Germline V gene sequence: CDR1 SGHTA, CDR2 FQGNSA. DNA for the CDR3: TGTGCCAGCAGCTTAGCCACCGGGACAGGGTATTCCTACGAGCAGTACTTC. Translated, it gives CASSLATGTGYSYEQYF.